This entry lists 7 T cell receptor beta chains sequenced from one sample in a study of control samples from healthy donors and cancer patients. This table comes from immunoSEQ multiplex PCR, and its TCRdb copy is limited to in-frame clones, with some not included. The table has 100,000 to 150,000 clones, about 93% seen once; the top ten hold under 3%. Material: blood. The receptor set was obtained from a man between 35 and 55 years old in good health.

The chain uses TRBV30 and TRBJ1-2; D is undetermined. Per germline, CDR1 GTSNPN and CDR2 SVGIG (reference sequence). The length of the CDR3 is 15 residues. The V gene lost 4 bases and the J gene lost 1 base, with 16 bases spanning the gap. The CDR3 here is CAWNEGAAGNYGYTF. CDR3 sequence (DNA): TGTGCCTGGAATGAGGGCGCCGCCGGTAACTATGGCTACACCTTC.

The V and J genes are TRBV6-5 and TRBJ2-5; D remains ambiguous. Germline-derived CDR1 and CDR2 are MNHEY and SVGAGI. The ends were cut back, 7 bases at V and 5 bases at J, with 14 bases in the middle. The CDR3 is 13 residues long. CDR3: CASKETVLETQYF. CDR3 DNA sequence: TGTGCCAGCAAAGAGACCGTCCTCGAGACCCAGTACTTC.

The V call is TRBV28, the J call TRBJ1-2; no clear D gene. The CDR3 spans 14 residues. V lost 3 bases, J lost 0 bases, and 8 bases lay in between. Germline loops: CDR1 MDHEN, CDR2 SYDVKM. Here the CDR3 reads CASSLGRSNYGYTF. CDR3 nucleotide sequence: TGTGCCAGCAGTTTGGGCCGATCTAACTATGGCTACACCTTC.

The V gene is TRBV3-1 (or the pseudogene TRBV3-2), the J gene TRBJ1-1; D gene ambiguous. The V and J ends lost 1 base and 4 bases respectively, with 10 bases between them. This CDR3 contains 14 residues. Germline V gene lookup returns CDR1 LGHDT and CDR2 YNNKEL (reference sequence). CDR3 sequence: CASSQGRQTTEAFF. The CDR3 DNA is TGTGCCAGCAGCCAAGGGAGGCAGACCACTGAAGCTTTCTTT.

This clone was picked up one time. The chain combines TRBV5-1 with TRBJ1-6; the D gene is possibly TRBD1 (5 bases). The V end lost 2 bases, the J end lost 5 bases, and 23 bases lay between the germline ends. Germline V gene sequence: CDR1 SGHRS, CDR2 YFSETQ. The CDR3 has 19 amino acids. This CDR3 reads CASSFDSPEPIENNSPLHF. CDR3 sequence (DNA): TGCGCCAGCAGCTTCGACAGCCCGGAGCCAATAGAGAATAATTCACCCCTCCACTTT.

The chain is built from TRBV27 and TRBJ1-1, with 10 bases matching TRBD1. Germline V CDR1 and CDR2: MNHEY, SMNVEV (reference sequence). The ends lost 4 bases at V and 5 bases at J; junction bases unmatched: 10. This CDR3 comprises 16 residues. This CDR3 reads CASSSGRTGGKTEAFF. CDR3 coding DNA: TGTGCCAGCAGTTCGGGGCGGACAGGGGGTAAAACTGAAGCTTTCTTT.

The chain recombines TRBV6-5 with TRBJ2-1, with 9 bases that match TRBD1. V dropped 6 bases and J dropped 6; count of bases not matched to a gene: 6. Per the germline V gene, CDR1 is MNHEY and CDR2 is SVGAGI. The CDR3 runs to 14 residues. The CDR3 DNA reads as TGTGCCAGCAGACTCGGACAGGGGATCAATGAGCAGTTCTTC. This codes for CASRLGQGINEQFF.